A selection of T cell receptor beta chains follows, all from one sample in a study of shared clonotypes between healthy human individuals. Assay used: immunoSEQ multiplex PCR; TCRdb lists only in-frame clones, some missing. The table includes about 2 million clones, roughly 95% detected once. The specimen sequenced was naive CD4+ T cells sorted from blood. All receptors come from a man between 18 and 35 years old in good health. The CDR3 runs from the conserved cysteine through the conserved F or W. The D gene is left open where the match is weak. Clone size is not always given. Where it is, it says once, few, many or a class for expanded clones.

CASSAGQVQETQYF,TGTGCCAGCAGCGCGGGACAGGTGCAAGAGACCCAGTACTTC,TRBJ2-5,.,TRBD1,TRBV9
CASSLGTGPYTGELFF,TGTGCCAGCAGCTTAGGGACGGGGCCCTACACCGGGGAGCTGTTTTTT,TRBJ2-2,.,.,TRBV7-8
CASSSVQRSTDTQYF,TGTGCCAGCAGCTCAGTCCAGAGAAGCACAGATACGCAGTATTTT,TRBJ2-3,.,.,TRBV7-9
CASWDWGQPQHF,TGCGCCAGCTGGGATTGGGGACAGCCCCAGCATTTT,TRBJ1-5,.,.,TRBV10-1
CASSFGTSGRAGETQYF,TGCGCCAGCAGCTTCGGGACTAGCGGGAGGGCCGGGGAGACCCAGTACTTC,TRBJ2-5,.,TRBD2,TRBV5-1
CAWRFDTEAFF,TGTGCCTGGAGGTTCGACACTGAAGCTTTCTTT,TRBJ1-1,.,.,TRBV30
CAISDWKETNTEAFF,TGTGCCATCAGTGATTGGAAGGAAACGAACACTGAAGCTTTCTTT,TRBJ1-1,.,.,TRBV10-3
CASSLHQGASGEQYF,TGTGCCAGCAGCTTGCATCAGGGGGCCTCGGGCGAGCAGTACTTC,TRBJ2-7,.,TRBD1,TRBV5-5
CASRDLIYGYTF,TGTGCCAGCAGGGACCTCATCTATGGCTACACCTTC,TRBJ1-2,few,.,TRBV27
CASSPPGLAGGLDEQFF,TGTGCCAGCAGCCCTCCCGGACTAGCGGGAGGGCTCGATGAGCAGTTCTTC,TRBJ2-1,.,TRBD2,TRBV7-2
CASSVRNTGELFF,TGTGCCAGCAGTGTTAGGAACACCGGGGAGCTGTTTTTT,TRBJ2-2,.,.,TRBV2
CASSTLTGTGKYEQYF,TGTGCCAGTAGTACACTAACCGGGACAGGGAAGTACGAGCAGTACTTC,TRBJ2-7,.,TRBD1,TRBV19
CASSPNVIAGVEQYF,TGTGCCAGCTCACCAAATGTAATAGCGGGGGTGGAGCAGTACTTC,TRBJ2-7,.,TRBD2,TRBV18
CASSPRGTEAFF,TGTGCCAGCAGCCCCCGGGGCACTGAAGCTTTCTTT,TRBJ1-1,.,.,TRBV7-9
CASTQTGANVLTF,TGTGCCAGCACTCAGACTGGGGCCAACGTCCTGACTTTC,TRBJ2-6,.,.,TRBV28
CASSFTGNTDTQYF,TGTGCCAGCAGCTTCACAGGCAACACAGATACGCAGTATTTT,TRBJ2-3,.,.,TRBV7-9
CASSLIPEMGSTEAFF,TGTGCCAGCAGCTTGATCCCGGAGATGGGGAGCACTGAAGCTTTCTTT,TRBJ1-1,.,.,TRBV7-2
CASSRWDLSDTQYF,TGCGCCAGCAGTCGCTGGGACCTATCAGATACGCAGTATTTT,TRBJ2-3,.,.,TRBV10-1
CASSYPTGGEYEQYF,TGTGCCAGCAGCTACCCGACAGGGGGCGAGTACGAGCAGTACTTC,TRBJ2-7,.,TRBD1,TRBV11-2
CASSPTGTKQPQHF,TGTGCCAGCAGCCCGACAGGGACGAAACAGCCCCAGCATTTT,TRBJ1-5,.,TRBD1,TRBV27
CAISGGYEQFF,TGTGCCATCAGCGGCGGGTATGAGCAGTTCTTC,TRBJ2-1,once,.,TRBV10-3
CASSPGDRVTDTQYF,TGTGCCAGCAGCCCGGGGGACAGGGTAACAGATACGCAGTATTTT,TRBJ2-3,.,TRBD1,TRBV7-9
CASSFFGQGASYEQYF,TGTGCCAGCAGCTTTTTTGGGCAGGGGGCTTCCTACGAGCAGTACTTC,TRBJ2-7,.,TRBD1,TRBV5-6
CASSLESKGMDGYTF,TGTGCCAGCAGCTTAGAATCTAAGGGAATGGATGGCTACACCTTC,TRBJ1-2,.,.,TRBV7-2
CASSVVGGGRAFEQFF,TGTGCCAGCAGCGTAGTCGGTGGCGGGAGGGCCTTTGAGCAGTTCTTC,TRBJ2-1,.,TRBD2,TRBV9
CASSSDISYEQYF,TGTGCCAGCAGTTCGGACATTTCCTACGAGCAGTACTTC,TRBJ2-7,.,.,TRBV27
CASSSLAGGYNEQFF,TGTGCCAGCAGTTCGCTAGCGGGAGGGTACAATGAGCAGTTCTTC,TRBJ2-1,.,TRBD2,TRBV6-5
CAWQKGYNSPLHF,TGTGCCTGGCAGAAGGGTTATAATTCACCCCTCCACTTT,TRBJ1-6,.,.,TRBV30
CASSLRTSTDTQYF,TGTGCCAGCAGCTTGAGGACTAGTACAGATACGCAGTATTTT,TRBJ2-3,.,TRBD2,TRBV11-3
CASSVVGTDTQYF,TGTGCCAGCAGCGTAGTCGGGACAGATACGCAGTATTTT,TRBJ2-3,.,.,TRBV9
CATSRHGDSSYEQYF,TGTGCCACCAGCAGGCACGGGGACAGCTCCTACGAGCAGTACTTC,TRBJ2-7,.,TRBD1,TRBV15
CASSPRDRGNSPLHF,TGTGCCAGCTCACCACGGGACAGGGGCAATTCACCCCTCCACTTT,TRBJ1-6,.,TRBD1,TRBV18
CASSVGQGSTEAFF,TGTGCCAGCAGTGTAGGACAGGGGAGCACTGAAGCTTTCTTT,TRBJ1-1,.,TRBD1,TRBV2